Each of the 9 T cell receptor beta chains below was sequenced from the same sample in a study of beta chain features in type 1 diabetes. Study outcomes and limitations: There was a moderate but significant shortening of TCRB CDR3s in all four CD4+ subsets of Type 1 diabetes patients.

No antigens are known for them. As every portion of the isolated RNA was reverse transcribed, the sequencing read expressed TCRB transcripts. Assay used: immunoSEQ multiplex PCR; TCRdb lists only in-frame clones, some missing. The profile shows 630,000 or so clones, around 15% of them singletons. The specimen was naive CD4+ T cells from blood. The receptors were sampled from a man aged 18 to 35 with type 1 diabetes.

This chain links TRBV5-6 with TRBJ2-3, with a tentative D call TRBD2 (6 bases). This CDR3 is built from 16 residues. The germline gives CDR1 SGHDT, CDR2 YYEEEE. Trimming took off 2 bases at V and 4 bases at J, with 17 bases between the two ends. CDR3 DNA: TGTGCCAGCAGCTTTAAAGCGGGCCATATCGCAGATACGCAGTATTTT. Translating it yields CASSFKAGHIADTQYF.

The V call is TRBV5-6, the J call TRBJ2-5; D gene ambiguous. The CDR3 spans 15 residues. The V gene's germline CDR1 is SGHDT and CDR2 YYEEEE. V was shortened by 6 bases and J by 2 bases, with 17 bases between the two germline ends. As DNA, the CDR3 is TGTGCCAGCACCCACCTGGGTGGTGGGCAAGAGACCCAGTACTTC. Protein product: CASTHLGGGQETQYF. The full variable domain, in which reference TRBV5-6 and TRBJ2-5 provide the parts outside the CDR3, is DAGVTQSPTHLIKTRGQQVTLRCSPKSGHDTVSWYQQALGQGPQFIFQYYEEEERQRGNFPDRFSGHQFPNYSSELNVNALLLGDSALYLCASTHLGGGQETQYFGPGTRLLVL.

For this clone: The identical CDR3 is also encoded by other nucleotide sequences in the sample. The chain recombines TRBV7-2 with TRBJ2-6; D remains ambiguous. The germline V gene has CDR1 SGHTA and CDR2 FQGNSA. Trimming cost V 0 bases and J 2 bases, with 2 bases left between them. The CDR3 loop spans 14 amino acids. The CDR3 is CASSLAAGANVLTF. In DNA, the CDR3 is TGTGCCAGCAGCTTAGCCGCTGGGGCCAACGTCCTGACTTTC.

This clone was counted a few times. This chain connects TRBV4-2 to TRBJ2-3; D unclear. CDR1 and CDR2 from the germline V gene are LGHNA and YNFKEQ. V was shortened by 1 base and J by 10 bases, with 9 bases between the two germline ends. The CDR3 covers 12 residues. The CDR3 DNA reads TGTGCCAGCAGCCAAGCCGCCCAAGCGCAGTATTTT. It encodes CASSQAAQAQYF.

This clone occurred a few times. A junction boundary mismatches the germline segment, possibly from a read error. The V and J genes are TRBV30 and TRBJ2-3, with 13 bases identical to TRBD2. In germline, CDR1 is GTSNPN, CDR2 SVGIG (reference sequence). CDR3 length equals 13 residues. The CDR3 region has the DNA TGTGCCTGGAGTAACGTTGGGACTAGCGGGAAACATTTT. This gives the protein CAWSNVGTSGKHF.

The chain has TRBV14 and TRBJ2-1; a weak D match, TRBD2 (5 bases). This CDR3 comprises 15 residues. V lost 1 base and J lost 6, with 13 bases in between. Germline CDR1 and CDR2: SGHDN and FVKESK. CDR3 protein: CASSQGDYFLNEQFF. The CDR3 nucleotides read TGTGCCAGCAGCCAAGGAGACTACTTTCTCAATGAGCAGTTCTTC.

This clone came up a few times. The CDR3 loop is CASSHLGQSTYEQYF. CDR3 DNA sequence: TGCGCCAGCAGCCACCTGGGGCAGTCCACCTACGAGCAGTACTTC. V usage is TRBV4-3 and J usage is TRBJ2-7; maybe TRBD1 (5 bases). This CDR3 is 15 amino acids long. V was pared by 3 bases and J by 2 bases, with 14 bases between. Germline assignment: CDR1 LGHNA and CDR2 YSLEER.

The CDR3, as DNA: TGTGCCAGCAGGGGACAGACCATCACCTATGGCTACACCTTC. Its translation is CASRGQTITYGYTF. V is TRBV2 and J is TRBJ1-2, with 7 positions matching TRBD1. V trimming: 6 bases; J trimming: 4 bases; junction bases outside the gene matches: 8. The germline gives CDR1 SNHLY, CDR2 FYNNEI. There are 14 residues in the CDR3.

Only a few counts were recorded for this clone. The chain links TRBV15 to TRBJ1-6; 7 bases map to TRBD1. The germline gives CDR1 LNHNV, CDR2 YYDKDF (reference sequence). With 5 bases clipped from V and 7 bases from J, the junction kept 2 bases outside the gene matches. The CDR3 extends over 13 amino acids. CDR3 DNA sequence: TGTGCCACCAGCCAGGGGGTAAATTCACCCCTCCACTTT. Its translation: CATSQGVNSPLHF.